The 8 T cell receptor beta chains reported below all come from one sample, sequenced in a study of blood T cell repertoires in COVID-19. Some clones are missing from TCRdb's copy, which holds only in-frame ones; the method was immunoSEQ multiplex PCR. This sample has approximately 230,000 clones; approximately 88% occur once, and the top ten carry about 6.7%. Sequencing input: peripheral blood. Receptor source: a woman in her 30s with COVID-19, enrolled during active disease.

This clone was observed a single time. V usage is TRBV30 and J usage is TRBJ1-6; 7 bases map to TRBD1. CDR3 length: 16 residues. CDR1 is GTSNPN, CDR2 SVGIG, per germline (reference sequence). V dropped 1 base and J dropped 1; count of bases not matched to a gene: 4. DNA of the CDR3: TGTGCCTGGAGTGACACAGGGGTATCCTATAATTCACCCCTCCACTTT. This gives the protein CAWSDTGVSYNSPLHF.

This rearrangement joins TRBV18 to TRBJ1-4; D gene uncertain. Germline CDR1 and CDR2: KGHSH and LQKENI. V shed 3 bases and J shed 5 bases, with 13 bases lying between them. The CDR3 is 15 amino acids. The CDR3, as DNA: TGTGCCAGCTCACCTATGGAGGGTACAAATGAAAAACTGTTTTTT. Its translation: CASSPMEGTNEKLFF.

The rearrangement links TRBV6-5 to TRBJ2-7; possibly TRBD1 for D (7 bases). The germline gives CDR1 MNHEY, CDR2 SVGAGI. The CDR3 has 13 amino acids. Trimming took 6 bases from V and 2 from J, leaving 11 bases between them. The CDR3, as DNA: TGTGCCAGCAGCAGGGGGGAGACCTACGAGCAGTACTTC. This translates into CASSRGETYEQYF.

The chain has TRBV18 and TRBJ2-7; unclear D gene. The CDR3 loop spans 17 amino acids. The ends were cut back, 3 bases at V and 2 bases at J, with 20 bases in the middle. Germline V gene lookup returns CDR1 KGHSH and CDR2 LQKENI. In DNA form, the CDR3 reads TGTGCCAGCTCACCTCCTTACCCGAGACTGCCGACCTACGAGCAGTACGTC. The encoded protein is CASSPPYPRLPTYEQYV.

This chain connects TRBV11-2 to TRBJ2-2, with 13 bases aligning to TRBD2. Germline V gives CDR1 SGHAT, CDR2 FQNNGV. V trimming: 5 bases; J trimming: 6 bases; junction bases outside the gene matches: 12. The CDR3 loop spans 18 amino acids. This chain's CDR3 is CASSQEAGLAGVAGELFF. The CDR3 nucleotides read TGTGCCAGCAGCCAAGAAGCAGGACTAGCGGGAGTGGCCGGGGAGCTGTTTTTT.

The V gene is TRBV7-2, the J gene TRBJ2-1; D call uncertain. The germline V gene encodes CDR1 SGHTA and CDR2 FQGNSA. The CDR3 extends over 15 amino acids. With 1 base removed from V and 0 bases from J, the gap between germline ends came to 7 bases. The CDR3 region has the DNA TGTGCCAGCAGCTTAGATCCCAGCTCCTACAATGAGCAGTTCTTC. The encoded protein is CASSLDPSSYNEQFF. The full variable domain, rest sourced from reference TRBV7-2 and TRBJ2-1, is GAGVSQSPSNKVTEKGKDVELRCDPISGHTALYWYRQSLGQGLEFLIYFQGNSAPDKSGLPSDRFSAERTGGSVSTLTIQRTQQEDSAVYLCASSLDPSSYNEQFFGPGTRLTVL.

V usage is TRBV9 and J usage is TRBJ2-1; a possible D gene is TRBD2 (6 bases). Trimming took off 5 bases at V and 1 base at J, with 7 bases between the two ends. The CDR3 runs 13 residues. Per germline, CDR1 SGDLS and CDR2 YYNGEE. This CDR3 reads CASRGGSYNEQFF. The CDR3 DNA reads TGTGCCAGCAGGGGGGGTTCCTACAATGAGCAGTTCTTC. Full variable domain (rest looked up from reference TRBV9 and TRBJ2-1): DSGVTQTPKHLITATGQRVTLRCSPRSGDLSVYWYQQSLDQGLQFLIQYYNGEERAKGNILERFSAQQFPDLHSELNLSSLELGDSALYFCASRGGSYNEQFFGPGTRLTVL.

The table lists this clone with a few counts. This sequence joins TRBV6-2 or TRBV6-3 and TRBJ1-2; no firm D call. The length of the CDR3 is 17 residues. Trimming pared 6 bases from V and 2 bases from J, leaving 22 bases between. Germline values: CDR1 MNHEY, CDR2 SVGEGT. CDR3 region: CASSEASGGTPNYGYTF. The CDR3 DNA is TGTGCCAGCAGCGAAGCTTCGGGTGGCACTCCAAACTATGGCTACACCTTC.